This T cell receptor (beta chain) was captured in a study of beta chain features in type 1 diabetes. Turning to the study itself: Patients looked much like healthy donors when it came to age, gender and cell yields.

A sort by CD45RO/CCR7/CD25/CD127/CD95/CD27 yielded CD4+ naive, central memory, regulatory and stem cell-like memory cells. What was sequenced were expressed TCRB transcripts, since all of the isolated RNA had been reverse transcribed. Clones were read by immunoSEQ multiplex PCR, and TCRdb kept only the in-frame ones, dropping some. The sample carries about 150,000 clones, about 51% recorded once. Study findings and constraints: Patients' naive, central memory and regulatory TCRB repertoires appeared more alike than those of healthy donors. Shortening that was moderate but significant affected the TCRB CDR3s of Type 1 diabetes patients in all four CD4+ subsets.

A word on this clone: Its antigen is not identified.

This CDR3 comprises 14 residues. Germline values: CDR1 GTSNPN, CDR2 SVGIG (reference sequence). The junction had 8 bases not matched to a gene; V was cut back by 5 bases and J by 4 bases. This receptor was identified in a man between 18 and 29 years old in good health. Sequencing was carried out using Tregs from blood. The chain carries TRBV30 and TRBJ1-2, with 9 positions matching TRBD1. CDR3 bases: TGTGCCTGGGAGGGAACAGGGGGCTTCTATGGCTACACCTTC. It specifies CAWEGTGGFYGYTF.